This entry concerns a single T cell receptor (beta chain). Its specificity is not known. The sample originates from a study of cytomegalovirus exposure and HLA in healthy donors. Study observations and caveats: Common viral pathogens seemed, in a later analysis, to connect with several of the most significant clusters.

The length of the CDR3 is 14 residues. The V gene lost 2 bases and the J gene lost 2 bases, with 10 bases spanning the gap. Per germline, CDR1 SEHNR and CDR2 FQNEAQ (reference sequence). Use of 60 Vbeta and 13 Jbeta primers characterized the PCR. Assay used: immunoSEQ multiplex PCR; TCRdb lists only in-frame clones, some missing. The sample carries 100,000 to 150,000 clones, about 80% recorded once. The sequenced sample was PBMCs. The origin of this receptor is a man aged 25 to 45 in good health and CMV-seropositive. The chain employs TRBV7-9 and TRBJ2-7; D perhaps matches TRBD1 (5 bases). The CDR3 is CASSLSQGPYEQYF. CDR3 nucleotides: TGTGCCAGCAGCTTATCCCAGGGCCCCTACGAGCAGTACTTC.